Given below is one T cell receptor beta chain in context. The antigen remains unidentified. The data are from a study of T cell responses to AZD1222 COVID-19 vaccine. Across the whole study: It was second doses at about 4 or about 12 weeks that were pooled. Points from the study as a whole: Two doses of AZD1222 preceded a rise in Spike-specific TCR breadth and depth. Clonal diversity may have been underestimated in mostly white British donors.

There are 17 residues in the CDR3. Germline-derived CDR1 and CDR2 are ENHRY and SYGVKD. V trimming: 0 bases; J trimming: 4 bases; junction bases outside the gene matches: 7. Produced via immunoSEQ multiplex PCR; TCRdb's table is partial and in-frame only. The sample has around 50,000 clones; under 90% are singletons. The V gene is TRBV10-3, the J gene TRBJ2-3; 10 positions agree with TRBD2. The TCR was taken from an adult in good health. The sequencing here drew on peripheral blood, taken on day 0 of AZD1222 vaccination. The CDR3 nucleotides read TGTGCCATCAGTGAGTCCCGAGCGGGGGGGCACCCAGATACGCAGTATTTT. This translates into CAISESRAGGHPDTQYF.